This T cell receptor beta chain derives from a study of shared clonotypes between healthy human individuals (dated by TCRdb to 2020 to 2021). Describing the broader study: Three men and a couple of women, aged 18 to 49 years, made up the cohort. Different laboratories and diverse techniques were used to prepare libraries and sequence TCR repertoires, to increase sequencing depth and limit assay-specific biases. Between about 0.8 and 9 billion PBMCs per donor were obtained by leukapheresis. For each donor, CD4 naive and CD4 memory were each run on three plates, CD8 naive on two plates, and CD8 memory on one plate. To estimate repertoire size and how much clonotypes are shared between individuals, the study performed deep sequencing of blood TCR repertoires from roughly five healthy adults.

For the CD8 naive samples, CD45RO-negative cells were positively selected for CCR7, yielding a CD45RA+CCR7+ population from which TemRA cells were excluded. Healthy HIV-negative adults with no recently reported acute infections or vaccinations were included as donors. Every donor was a Caucasian adult living in Nashville, Tennessee, USA. Blood was obtained by leukapheresis, after which PBMCs were separated by Ficoll-Histopaque density gradient centrifugation and cryopreserved in liquid nitrogen vapor phase. Purity and quantity of every magnetically sorted T cell population were checked by analytical flow cytometry. From each sorted fraction, genomic DNA was isolated and quantified by UV absorbance on a Nanodrop 2000c. CDR1 and CDR2 were assigned from the germline V gene (reference sequence) as LNHNV and YYDKDF. Cut back by 11 bases and 3 bases, the V and J ends lie 17 bases apart. The CDR3 holds 14 amino acids from the cysteine to the phenylalanine. The DNA shown is the 42-base CDR3, in frame from base 1.

Of note for this clone: Its cognate antigen has yet to be identified. The input lacks base qualities; no much larger clone sits a single base away.

TCR CDR3 regions were amplified from genomic DNA by multiplex PCR using the deep immunoSEQ assay. Genomic DNA extracted from each cell subset was distributed evenly over all wells of several immunoSEQ 96-well plates, and each plate served as one replicate. For sorted subsets, 200 to 250 ng of genomic DNA, equivalent to around 31,000 T cell genomes, went into each replicate PCR. Purified libraries were quantified with a Qubit 3.0 fluorometer, sized on a Bioanalyzer 2100, and re-quantified with the KAPA Library Quantification kit. A separate single-read 150-cycle Illumina NextSeq 550 flow cell was used to sequence each immunoSEQ 96-well plate. Processing in the source paper ran as follows. The immunoSEQ output contained only junctional sequences without quality scores, so filtering could not match that applied to full-length reads. To assign V/J genes and CDR3, sequences were annotated against IMGT germline references using PyIR, a Python wrapper for IgBLAST v1.9. Any read was removed if the V/J assignment was weak (E-value above 1e-6), the CDR3 was missing, or the read contained stop codons, out-of-frame junctions, or ambiguous translated residues. V3J clonotypes were defined as sequences sharing an identical inferred V gene, J gene, and CDR3 amino acid sequence. Percentage overlap between repertoires was computed as shared unique clonotypes divided by the size of the smaller repertoire. RTK rarefaction, the Chao1 estimator, and Recon v2.1 estimates of unobserved clonotypes were used to assess repertoire richness. OLGA was used to compute generation probabilities for all TCRbeta clonotypes that the gDNA method yielded from a few donors. TCRdb provides this immuneACCESS table in a form limited to in-frame rearrangements. Some clones are lacking; in checked studies, under half of them reflect an unresolved V gene, and why the rest are absent is not known. That table furnishes V, J and clone size, whereas the DNA furnished D and trimming. Here the sample has under 1 million clones; 80% to 95% occur a single time. 24% of the sample goes to the ten largest clones.

Summary of the overall study and its limitations: Clonotypes shared by all four sorted-subset donors showed higher generation probabilities than non-shared clonotypes. Because the study included a small number of donors, the genetic and exposure-history diversity represented was limited. Incomplete sequencing was indicated by rarefaction of sorted-subset datasets, despite the large sequencing depth. Based on pairwise subsampling, the degree of clonotype sharing among donors was expected to be affected by sequencing depth. Sampling was restricted to blood, and TCR repertoires in tissue are likely to differ from TCR repertoires in blood. Estimated clonotype richness was generally larger for naive than for memory subsets. Roughly 5.2% of naive CD4, roughly 3.6% of naive CD8, approximately 2% of memory CD4, and less than 0.45% of memory CD8 clonotypes were shared across several donors.

The chain is encoded by TRBV15 joined to TRBJ2-1, with TRBD1 tentatively as D gene (5 bases match). The receptor comes from a man in his thirties or forties in good health. The source material was naive CD8+ T cells sorted from blood. This specimen's cell subset or site label, interpreted: CD45RA+CCR7+. The CDR3 region reads CASGPKWGYNEQFF. The nucleotide sequence is given as TGTGCCTCAGGGCCGAAGTGGGGCTACAATGAGCAGTTCTTC.